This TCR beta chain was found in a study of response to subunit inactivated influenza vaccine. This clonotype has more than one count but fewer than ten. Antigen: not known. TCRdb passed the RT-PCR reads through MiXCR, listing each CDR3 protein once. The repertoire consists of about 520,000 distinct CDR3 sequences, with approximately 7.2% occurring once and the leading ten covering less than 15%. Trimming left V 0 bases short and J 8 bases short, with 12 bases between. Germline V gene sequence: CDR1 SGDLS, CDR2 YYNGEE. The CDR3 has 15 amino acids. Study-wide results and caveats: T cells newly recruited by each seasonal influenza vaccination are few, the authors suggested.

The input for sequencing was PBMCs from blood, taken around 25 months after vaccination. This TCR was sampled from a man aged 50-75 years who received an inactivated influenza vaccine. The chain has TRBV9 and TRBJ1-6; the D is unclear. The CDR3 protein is CASSVAMAPDSPLHF. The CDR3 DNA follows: TGTGCCAGCAGCGTAGCGATGGCTCCGGATTCACCCCTCCACTTT.